One sample yielded the 10 T cell receptor beta chains listed below, sequenced in a study of breast tumors, draining lymph nodes, adjacent tissues. The lymph nodes were axillary draining lymph nodes from breast cancer patients. TCRdb itself ran the multiplex PCR reads through MiXCR, one entry per CDR3 protein. The repertoire consists of around 140,000 distinct CDR3 sequences, with roughly 33% occurring once and the leading ten covering about 2.5%. The sequencing input was axillary lymph node tissue. All receptors come from a female donor with breast cancer. Some clones in this sample may be carry-over from other donors' samples.

This clonotype has at least ten counts. V gene TRBV7-3 combines with J gene TRBJ2-1, with TRBD2 matching 9 bases. The V gene end was trimmed by 3 bases and the J gene end by 4 bases; junction bases not matched to a gene: 4. The CDR3 is made up of 15 amino acids. Looked up from germline, CDR1 is SGHTA and CDR2 is FQGTGA. The CDR3 region is CASSFNSGGYNEQFF. In DNA form, the CDR3 reads TGTGCCAGCAGCTTTAATAGCGGGGGTTACAATGAGCAGTTCTTC.

This clonotype has at least ten counts. With a much larger clone just one base away, this may be a read error. The chain couples TRBV20-1 to TRBJ1-2; 9 nucleotides align to TRBD1. The CDR3 extends over 12 amino acids. The V gene's germline CDR1 is DFQATT and CDR2 SNEGSKA (reference sequence). The CDR3 region has the DNA TGCAGTGCTAGCCAAACAGGGGGCGGCTCCACCTTC. The encoded protein is CSASQTGGGSTF.

This clonotype was counted at least ten times. The chain combines TRBV30 with TRBJ2-7; no firm D call. Germline values: CDR1 GTSNPN, CDR2 SVGIG (reference sequence). The CDR3 contains 11 residues. The V end was cut by 0 bases, the J end by 3 bases, with 3 bases between. CDR3 nucleotides: TGTGCCTGGAGTGTCGGCTACGAGCAGTACGTC. Its protein product is CAWSVGYEQYV.

This clonotype was counted ten times or more. V gene TRBV7-6 combines with J gene TRBJ2-5, with 10 nucleotides matching TRBD2. Germline V lookup: CDR1 SGHVS, CDR2 FNYEAQ. Trimming took 5 bases from V and 6 from J; bases not matched to a gene: 12. The CDR3 loop spans 16 amino acids. CDR3 nucleotides: TGTGCCAGCAGCCCAACCTCTAGCGGGGGCACAAAGACCCAGTACTTC. This encodes CASSPTSSGGTKTQYF.

There are many counts of this clonotype. The gene calls are TRBV5-1 and TRBJ2-2, with 11 bases lining up with TRBD1. V was clipped by 2 bases and J by 4 bases; unmatched bases: 7. CDR3 length equals 17 residues. Germline values: CDR1 SGHRS, CDR2 YFSETQ. The CDR3, as DNA: TGCGCCAGCAGCTTCGTTTCGGGACAGGGGGGCACCGGGGAGCTGTTTTTT. It translates to CASSFVSGQGGTGELFF.

In its sample, this clonotype was seen many times. This chain joins TRBV7-2 and TRBJ1-2; D not resolved. V lost 1 base, J lost 3 bases, and 9 bases lay in between. The CDR3 is made up of 14 amino acids. The germline gives CDR1 SGHTA, CDR2 FQGNSA. The CDR3 sequence: CASSLVLGDYGYTF. For the CDR3, the DNA is TGTGCCAGCAGCTTAGTGCTGGGAGACTATGGCTACACCTTC.

In this sample, this clonotype turned up many times. The chain is built from TRBV7-6 and TRBJ2-7; D gene unclear. V dropped 1 base and J dropped 2 bases, with 12 bases sitting between them. Germline-derived CDR1 and CDR2 are SGHVS and FNYEAQ. CDR3 size: 15 residues. The CDR3 region has the DNA TGTGCCAGCAGCTTAGGCTCGTCTCGGACCTACGAGCAGTACTTC. This gives the protein CASSLGSSRTYEQYF. Full variable domain (rest looked up from reference TRBV7-6 and TRBJ2-7): GAGVSQSPRYKVTKRGQDVALRCDPISGHVSLYWYRQALGQGPEFLTYFNYEAQQDKSGLPNDRFSAERPEGSISTLTIQRTEQRDSAMYRCASSLGSSRTYEQYFGPGTRLTVT.

The rearrangement joins TRBV6-1 to TRBJ2-5; a possible D gene is TRBD1 (6 bases). TRBJ2-7 matches the DNA end more closely, so the J call is doubtful. The germline CDR1 and CDR2 sequences are MNHNS and SASEGT. This CDR3 has 15 amino acids. The CDR3: CASSPRLQGTYEQYF. The CDR3 nucleotides read TGTGCCAGCAGTCCCAGGTTGCAGGGGACCTACGAGCAGTACTTC.

This clonotype appeared many times. This chain uses TRBV6-5 with TRBJ1-6; D gene uncertain. Trimming removed 0 bases at V and 13 bases at J, with 13 bases between. Germline V lookup: CDR1 MNHEY, CDR2 SVGAGI. This CDR3 spans 14 amino acids. The CDR3 protein is CASSYSSGSGPLHF. DNA for the CDR3: TGTGCCAGCAGTTACTCTTCTGGCTCCGGGCCCCTCCACTTT.

Many counts were recorded for this clonotype. This chain uses TRBV30 with TRBJ1-6; a possible D gene is TRBD1 (5 bases). CDR1 is GTSNPN and CDR2 is SVGIG in the germline V gene (reference sequence). The CDR3 is 17 residues long. V dropped 3 bases and J dropped 0 bases, with 15 bases sitting between them. The chain's CDR3 is CAWSRRDLSSYNSPLHF. CDR3 bases: TGTGCCTGGAGCCGCCGGGACCTGAGCTCCTATAATTCACCCCTCCACTTT.